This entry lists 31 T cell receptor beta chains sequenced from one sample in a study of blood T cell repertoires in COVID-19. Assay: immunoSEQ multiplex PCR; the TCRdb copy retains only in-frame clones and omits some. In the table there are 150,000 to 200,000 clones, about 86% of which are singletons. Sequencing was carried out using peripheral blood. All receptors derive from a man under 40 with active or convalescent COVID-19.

This chain's CDR3 is CAISEGRTGETQYF. The CDR3 DNA is TGTGCCATCAGTGAAGGACGTACAGGAGAGACCCAGTACTTC. The rearrangement links TRBV10-3 to TRBJ2-5; D might be TRBD1 (5 bases). Germline CDR1 ENHRY, CDR2 SYGVKD. The CDR3 extends over 14 amino acids. Trimming took off 3 bases at V and 4 bases at J, with 12 bases between the two ends.

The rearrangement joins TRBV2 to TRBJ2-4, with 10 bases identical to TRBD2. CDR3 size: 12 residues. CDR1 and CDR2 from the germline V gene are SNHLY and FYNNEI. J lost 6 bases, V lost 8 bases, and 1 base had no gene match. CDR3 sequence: CASRLAGNIQYF. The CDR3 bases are TGTGCCAGCCGACTAGCGGGAAACATTCAGTACTTC.

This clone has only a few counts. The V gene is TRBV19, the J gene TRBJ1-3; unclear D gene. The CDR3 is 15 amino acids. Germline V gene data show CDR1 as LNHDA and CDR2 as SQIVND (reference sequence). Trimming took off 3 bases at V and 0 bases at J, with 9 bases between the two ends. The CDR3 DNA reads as TGTGCCAGTAGTATCCGGAGAAACTCTGGAAACACCATATATTTT. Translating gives CASSIRRNSGNTIYF.

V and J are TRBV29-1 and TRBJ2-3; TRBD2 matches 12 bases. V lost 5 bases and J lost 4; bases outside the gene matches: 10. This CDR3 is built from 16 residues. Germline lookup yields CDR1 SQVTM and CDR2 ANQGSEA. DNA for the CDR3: TGCAGCGTTAAAAAAAGACTAGCGGGAGAAGCAGATACGCAGTATTTT. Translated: CSVKKRLAGEADTQYF.

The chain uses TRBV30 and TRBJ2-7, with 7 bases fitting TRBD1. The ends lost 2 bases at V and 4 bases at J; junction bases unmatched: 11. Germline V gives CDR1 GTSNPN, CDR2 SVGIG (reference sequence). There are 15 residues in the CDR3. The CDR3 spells CAWSNYHRGSYEQYF. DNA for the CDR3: TGTGCCTGGAGTAACTACCACAGGGGATCTTACGAGCAGTACTTC. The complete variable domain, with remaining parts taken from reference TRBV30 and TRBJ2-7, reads SQTIHQWPATLVQPVGSPLSLECTVEGTSNPNLYWYRQAAGRGLQLLFYSVGIGQISSEVPQNLSASRPQDRQFILSSKKLLLSDSGFYLCAWSNYHRGSYEQYFGPGTRLTVT.

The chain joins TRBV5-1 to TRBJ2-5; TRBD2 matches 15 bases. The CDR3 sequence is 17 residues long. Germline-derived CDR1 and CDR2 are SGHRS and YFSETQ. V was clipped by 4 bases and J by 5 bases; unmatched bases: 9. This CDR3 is CASSPGLAGGAVETQYF. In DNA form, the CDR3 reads TGCGCCAGCAGCCCTGGACTAGCGGGGGGGGCCGTGGAGACCCAGTACTTC.

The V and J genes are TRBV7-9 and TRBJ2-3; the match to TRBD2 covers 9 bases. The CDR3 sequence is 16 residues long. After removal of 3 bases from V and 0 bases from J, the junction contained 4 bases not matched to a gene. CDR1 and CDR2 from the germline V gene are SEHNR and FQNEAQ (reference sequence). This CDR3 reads CASSLGLAPSTDTQYF. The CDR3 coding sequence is TGTGCCAGCAGCTTGGGACTAGCCCCGAGCACAGATACGCAGTATTTT.

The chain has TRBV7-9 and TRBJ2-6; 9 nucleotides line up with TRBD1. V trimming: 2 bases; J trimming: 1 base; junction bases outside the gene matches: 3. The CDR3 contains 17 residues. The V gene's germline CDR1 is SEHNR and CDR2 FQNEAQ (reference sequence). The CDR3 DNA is TGTGCCAGCAGCTTACCGGGACAGGGATCTGGGGCCAACGTCCTGACTTTC. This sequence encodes CASSLPGQGSGANVLTF.

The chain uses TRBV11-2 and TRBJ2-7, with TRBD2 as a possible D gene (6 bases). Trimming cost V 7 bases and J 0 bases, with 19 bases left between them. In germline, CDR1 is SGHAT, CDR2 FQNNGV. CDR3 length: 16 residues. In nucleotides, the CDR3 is TGTGCCAGCACCGACCCGGGACTCCGAAGCTCCTACGAGCAGTACTTC. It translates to CASTDPGLRSSYEQYF.

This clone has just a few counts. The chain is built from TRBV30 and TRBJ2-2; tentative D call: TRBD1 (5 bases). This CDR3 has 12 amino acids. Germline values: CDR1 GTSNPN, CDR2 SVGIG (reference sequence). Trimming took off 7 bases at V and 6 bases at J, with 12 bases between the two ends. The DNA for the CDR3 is TGTGCCTCCGCCCAGGGTCCCGGGGAGCTGTTTTTT. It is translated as CASAQGPGELFF.

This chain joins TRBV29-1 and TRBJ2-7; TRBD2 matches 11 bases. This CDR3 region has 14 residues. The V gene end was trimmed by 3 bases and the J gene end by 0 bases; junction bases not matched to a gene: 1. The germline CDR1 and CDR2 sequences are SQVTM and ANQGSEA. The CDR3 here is CSVETSGISYEQYF. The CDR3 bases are TGCAGCGTTGAGACTAGCGGGATCTCCTACGAGCAGTACTTC.

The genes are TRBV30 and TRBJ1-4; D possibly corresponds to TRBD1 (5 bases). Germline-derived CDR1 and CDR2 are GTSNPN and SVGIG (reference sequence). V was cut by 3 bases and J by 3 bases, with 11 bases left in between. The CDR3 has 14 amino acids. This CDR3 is CAWSPTASNEKLFF. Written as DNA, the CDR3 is TGTGCCTGGAGCCCGACAGCTTCTAATGAAAAACTGTTTTTT.

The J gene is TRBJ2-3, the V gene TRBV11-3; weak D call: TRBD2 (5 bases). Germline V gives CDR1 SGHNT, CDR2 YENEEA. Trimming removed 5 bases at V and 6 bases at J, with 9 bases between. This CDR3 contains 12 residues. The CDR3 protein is CASSGSADTQYF. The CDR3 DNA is TGTGCCAGCAGCGGGAGTGCGGATACGCAGTATTTT. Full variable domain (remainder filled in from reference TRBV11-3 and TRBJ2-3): EAGVVQSPRYKIIEKKQPVAFWCNPISGHNTLYWYLQNLGQGPELLIRYENEEAVDDSQLPKDRFSAERLKGVDSTLKIQPAELGDSAVYLCASSGSADTQYFGPGTRLTVL.

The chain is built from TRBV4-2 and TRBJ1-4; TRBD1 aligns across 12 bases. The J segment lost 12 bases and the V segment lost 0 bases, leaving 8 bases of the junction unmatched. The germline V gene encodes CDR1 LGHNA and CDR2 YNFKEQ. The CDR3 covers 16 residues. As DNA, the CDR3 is TGTGCCAGCAGCCAAGATTGGGGGACAGGGGGCTGGGAACTGTTTTTT. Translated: CASSQDWGTGGWELFF.

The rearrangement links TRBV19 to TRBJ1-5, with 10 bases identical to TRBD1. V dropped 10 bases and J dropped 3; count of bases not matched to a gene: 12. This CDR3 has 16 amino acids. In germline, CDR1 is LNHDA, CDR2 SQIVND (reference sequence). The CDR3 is CATSPGTGEFNQPQHF. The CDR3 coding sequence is TGTGCCACCTCCCCCGGGACAGGGGAGTTCAATCAGCCCCAGCATTTT.

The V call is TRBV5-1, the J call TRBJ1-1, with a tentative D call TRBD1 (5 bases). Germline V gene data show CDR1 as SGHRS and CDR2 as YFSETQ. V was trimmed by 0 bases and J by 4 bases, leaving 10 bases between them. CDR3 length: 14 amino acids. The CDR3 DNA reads TGCGCCAGCAGCTTGGGCCAGGGTCCCACTGAAGCTTTCTTT. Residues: CASSLGQGPTEAFF. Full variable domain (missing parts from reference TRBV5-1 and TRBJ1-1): KAGVTQTPRYLIKTRGQQVTLSCSPISGHRSVSWYQQTPGQGLQFLFEYFSETQRNKGNFPGRFSGRQFSNSRSEMNVSTLELGDSALYLCASSLGQGPTEAFFGQGTRLTVV.

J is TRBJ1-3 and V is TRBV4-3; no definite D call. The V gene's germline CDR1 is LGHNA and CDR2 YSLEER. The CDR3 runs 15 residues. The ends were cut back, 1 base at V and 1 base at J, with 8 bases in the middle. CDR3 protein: CASSQAGDSGNTIYF. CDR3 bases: TGCGCCAGCAGCCAAGCCGGGGATTCTGGAAACACCATATATTTT.

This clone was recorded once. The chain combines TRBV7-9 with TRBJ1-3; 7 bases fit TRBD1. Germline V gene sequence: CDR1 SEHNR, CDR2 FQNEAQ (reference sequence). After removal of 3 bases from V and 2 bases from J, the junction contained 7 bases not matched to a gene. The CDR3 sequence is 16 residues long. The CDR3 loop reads CASSLERGRAGNTIYF. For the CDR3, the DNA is TGTGCCAGCAGCTTGGAAAGGGGGCGCGCTGGAAACACCATATATTTT.

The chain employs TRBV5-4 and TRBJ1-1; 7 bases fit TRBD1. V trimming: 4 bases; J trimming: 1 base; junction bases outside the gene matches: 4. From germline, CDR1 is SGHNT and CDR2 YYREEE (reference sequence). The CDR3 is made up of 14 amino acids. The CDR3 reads CASSPDRRNTEAFF. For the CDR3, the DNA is TGTGCCAGCAGCCCGGACAGGAGGAACACTGAAGCTTTCTTT. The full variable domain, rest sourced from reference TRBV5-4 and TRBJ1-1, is ETGVTQSPTHLIKTRGQQVTLRCSSQSGHNTVSWYQQALGQGPQFIFQYYREEENGRGNFPPRFSGLQFPNYSSELNVNALELDDSALYLCASSPDRRNTEAFFGQGTRLTVV.

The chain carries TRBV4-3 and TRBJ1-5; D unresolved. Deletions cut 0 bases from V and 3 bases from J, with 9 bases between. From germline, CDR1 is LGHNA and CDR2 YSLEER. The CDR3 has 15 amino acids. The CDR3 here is CASSQDRANNQPQHF. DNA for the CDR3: TGCGCCAGCAGCCAAGACCGAGCGAACAATCAGCCCCAGCATTTT.

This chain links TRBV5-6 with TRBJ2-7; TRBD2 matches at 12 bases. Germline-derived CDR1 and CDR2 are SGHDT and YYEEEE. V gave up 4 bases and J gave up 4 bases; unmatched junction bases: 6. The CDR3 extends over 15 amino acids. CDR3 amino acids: CASSPLTSGRYEQYF. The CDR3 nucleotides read TGTGCCAGCAGCCCTCTTACTAGCGGGAGGTACGAGCAGTACTTC.

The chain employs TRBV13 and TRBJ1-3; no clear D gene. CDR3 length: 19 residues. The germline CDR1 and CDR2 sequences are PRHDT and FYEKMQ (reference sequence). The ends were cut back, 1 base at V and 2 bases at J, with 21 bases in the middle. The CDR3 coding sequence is TGTGCCAGCAGCTTAGTAGCAGTTTCGGAGGATCATCCTGGAAACACCATATATTTT. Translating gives CASSLVAVSEDHPGNTIYF.

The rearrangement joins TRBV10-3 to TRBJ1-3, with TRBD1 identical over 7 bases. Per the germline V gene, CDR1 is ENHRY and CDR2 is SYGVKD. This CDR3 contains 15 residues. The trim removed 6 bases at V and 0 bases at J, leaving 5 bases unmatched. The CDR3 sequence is CAIRRDSSSGNTIYF. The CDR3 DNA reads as TGTGCCATCAGGAGGGACAGCAGCTCTGGAAACACCATATATTTT.

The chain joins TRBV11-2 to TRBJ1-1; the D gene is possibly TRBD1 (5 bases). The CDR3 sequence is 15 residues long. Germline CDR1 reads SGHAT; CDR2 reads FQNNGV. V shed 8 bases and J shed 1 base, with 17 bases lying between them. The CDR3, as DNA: TGTGCCAGCTGTTTGACGGGGGTGCCGAACACTGAAGCTTTCTTT. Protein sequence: CASCLTGVPNTEAFF.

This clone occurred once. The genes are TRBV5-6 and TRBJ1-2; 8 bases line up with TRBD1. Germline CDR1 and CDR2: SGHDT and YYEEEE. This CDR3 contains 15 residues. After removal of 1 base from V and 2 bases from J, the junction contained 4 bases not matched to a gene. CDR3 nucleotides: TGTGCCAGCAGCTTGTTTGCAGGGGGCAACTATGGCTACACCTTC. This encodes CASSLFAGGNYGYTF.

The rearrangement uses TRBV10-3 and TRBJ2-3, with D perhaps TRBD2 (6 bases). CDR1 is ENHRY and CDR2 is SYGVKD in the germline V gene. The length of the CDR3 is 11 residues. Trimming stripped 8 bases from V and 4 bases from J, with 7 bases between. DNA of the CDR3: TGTGCCATCGGGGGGTCAGATACGCAGTATTTT. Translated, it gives CAIGGSDTQYF.

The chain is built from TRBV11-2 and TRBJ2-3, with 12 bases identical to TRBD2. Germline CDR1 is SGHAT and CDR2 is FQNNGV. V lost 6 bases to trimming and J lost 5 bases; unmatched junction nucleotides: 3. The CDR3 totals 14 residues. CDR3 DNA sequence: TGTGCCAGCAGGCTAGCGGGGGGGCAAGATACGCAGTATTTT. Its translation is CASRLAGGQDTQYF.

The CDR3 DNA follows: TGTGCCAGCAGTTACTCGAGACTAGCCAAAAACATTCAGTACTTC. Protein: CASSYSRLAKNIQYF. The chain has TRBV6-5 and TRBJ2-4; D ambiguous. V was pared by 0 bases and J by 0 bases, with 6 bases between. The CDR3 is 15 amino acids. Germline V gives CDR1 MNHEY, CDR2 SVGAGI.

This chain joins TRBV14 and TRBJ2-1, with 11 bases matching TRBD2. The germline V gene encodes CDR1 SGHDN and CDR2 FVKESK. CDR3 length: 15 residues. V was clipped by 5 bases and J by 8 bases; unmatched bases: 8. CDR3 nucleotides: TGTGCCAGCAGCGCCGTAGCGGGAGGGGGGGATGAGCAGTTCTTC. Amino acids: CASSAVAGGGDEQFF.

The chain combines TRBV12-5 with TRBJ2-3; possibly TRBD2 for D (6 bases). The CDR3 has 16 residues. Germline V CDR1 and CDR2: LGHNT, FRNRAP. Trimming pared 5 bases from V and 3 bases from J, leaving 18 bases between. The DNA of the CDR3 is TGTGCTAGTGGTGAACCAAGTAGCGGATTTACAGATACGCAGTATTTT. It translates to CASGEPSSGFTDTQYF.

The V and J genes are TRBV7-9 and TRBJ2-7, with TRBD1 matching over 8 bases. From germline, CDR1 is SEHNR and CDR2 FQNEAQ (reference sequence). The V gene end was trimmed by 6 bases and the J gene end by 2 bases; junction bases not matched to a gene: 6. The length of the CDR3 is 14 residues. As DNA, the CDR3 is TGTGCCAGCAGTGCGGACAGGGCGGCCTACGAGCAGTACTTC. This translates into CASSADRAAYEQYF.